Shown below are 18 T cell receptor beta chains from a single sample sequenced in a study of PD-L1 blockade in urothelial cancer. Time point reported: peripheral blood 6 weeks after treatment start. The assay was immunoSEQ multiplex PCR, and TCRdb's table has in-frame clones only and misses some. This table has about 91,000 clones, 70% to 90% appearing once. The sample consisted of PBMCs, taken around atezolizumab (anti-PD-L1) treatment. These receptors were collected from a man aged 70 or older with urothelial cancer.

This clone was found a few times. CDR3 sequence: CASSRTGTEAFF. DNA of the CDR3: TGTGCCAGCAGTAGAACGGGTACTGAAGCTTTCTTT. This chain links TRBV6-1 with TRBJ1-1; the D is unclear. With 5 bases removed from V and 5 bases from J, the gap between germline ends came to 9 bases. Germline CDR1 is MNHNS and CDR2 is SASEGT. The CDR3 contains 12 residues.

The rearrangement links TRBV18 to TRBJ2-7; 7 bases agree with TRBD1. Germline lookup yields CDR1 KGHSH and CDR2 LQKENI. V lost 0 bases and J lost 6; bases outside the gene matches: 5. This CDR3 spans 14 amino acids. CDR3 nucleotide sequence: TGTGCCAGCTCACCACCAGGGGGCGGTCCCGAGCAGTACTTC. It translates to CASSPPGGGPEQYF.

The rearrangement links TRBV5-1 to TRBJ2-3, with TRBD2 identical over 16 bases. Germline V gene data show CDR1 as SGHRS and CDR2 as YFSETQ. Trimming took 4 bases from V and 3 from J; bases not matched to a gene: 8. The CDR3 is 18 residues long. The CDR3 here is CASSQTGTSGGATDTQYF. CDR3 DNA: TGCGCCAGCAGCCAAACCGGGACTAGCGGGGGGGCGACAGATACGCAGTATTTT. The full variable domain, in which reference TRBV5-1 and TRBJ2-3 provide the parts outside the CDR3, is KAGVTQTPRYLIKTRGQQVTLSCSPISGHRSVSWYQQTPGQGLQFLFEYFSETQRNKGNFPGRFSGRQFSNSRSEMNVSTLELGDSALYLCASSQTGTSGGATDTQYFGPGTRLTVL.

The gene calls are TRBV6-4 and TRBJ2-3, with TRBD1 as a possible D gene (6 bases). V lost 0 bases and J lost 6, with 13 bases in between. The CDR3 length is 15 residues. Germline V gene data show CDR1 as MRHNA and CDR2 as SNTAGT. CDR3 loop: CASSDSGARGDTQYF. In DNA, the CDR3 is TGTGCCAGCAGTGACTCGGGGGCCCGCGGGGATACGCAGTATTTT.

The gene calls are TRBV6-1 and TRBJ2-3; TRBD1 matches at 7 bases. CDR1 is MNHNS and CDR2 is SASEGT in the germline V gene. V shed 7 bases, J shed 3 bases, and the junction held 10 bases outside the gene matches. This CDR3 has 15 amino acids. The CDR3: CASTQRQGSTDTQYF. CDR3 coding DNA: TGTGCCAGCACCCAGCGACAGGGTTCGACAGATACGCAGTATTTT.

The chain joins TRBV5-1 to TRBJ1-2; D gene unclear. Germline CDR1 SGHRS, CDR2 YFSETQ. The CDR3 totals 14 residues. The V end lost 2 bases, the J end lost 1 base, and 9 bases lay between the germline ends. The CDR3: CASSLLEFNYGYTF. DNA for the CDR3: TGCGCCAGCAGCTTACTAGAATTTAACTATGGCTACACCTTC.

The gene calls are TRBV5-6 and TRBJ1-1; D gene uncertain. Germline V lookup: CDR1 SGHDT, CDR2 YYEEEE. CDR3 size: 13 residues. Trimming left V 2 bases short and J 4 bases short, with 9 bases between. The CDR3 DNA follows: TGTGCCAGCAGCTTTGGGGAGAGCACTGAAGCTTTCTTT. It is translated as CASSFGESTEAFF.

The chain links TRBV5-1 to TRBJ1-3; the match to TRBD1 covers 7 bases. J gave up 0 bases and V 3 bases, and 0 bases lay outside the gene matches. This CDR3 comprises 14 residues. The germline V gene has CDR1 SGHRS and CDR2 YFSETQ. This chain's CDR3 is CASSWDSSGNTIYF. DNA of the CDR3: TGCGCCAGCAGCTGGGACAGCTCTGGAAACACCATATATTTT.

This clone was counted ten times or more. The rearrangement links TRBV19 to TRBJ1-6; a possible D gene is TRBD1 (6 bases). V was cut by 9 bases and J by 6 bases, with 12 bases left in between. This CDR3 region has 13 residues. Germline CDR1 reads LNHDA; CDR2 reads SQIVND (reference sequence). The chain's CDR3 is CASRRGSNSPLHF. CDR3 coding DNA: TGTGCCAGCCGCAGGGGAAGTAATTCACCCCTCCACTTT.

This clone was seen only once. The chain joins TRBV27 to TRBJ1-1; D gene ambiguous. The CDR3 totals 14 residues. CDR1 MNHEY and CDR2 SMNVEV come from the germline V gene (reference sequence). V was clipped by 7 bases and J by 4 bases, with 16 bases between them. The chain's CDR3 is CASKLAGVGTEAFF. The DNA for the CDR3 is TGTGCCAGCAAGTTAGCCGGGGTTGGCACTGAAGCTTTCTTT.

The V and J genes are TRBV18 and TRBJ2-5, with a tentative D call TRBD1 (6 bases). V dropped 3 bases and J dropped 2 bases, with 22 bases sitting between them. Germline CDR1 KGHSH, CDR2 LQKENI. The CDR3 runs 18 residues. The CDR3, as DNA: TGTGCCAGCTCACCGGCAGGGGCGAAGGATGGAGATCAAGAGACCCAGTACTTC. Encoded protein: CASSPAGAKDGDQETQYF.

J is TRBJ2-1 and V is TRBV19; TRBD2 matches 10 bases. J gave up 3 bases and V 5 bases, and 4 bases lay outside the gene matches. The CDR3 length is 15 residues. Germline loops: CDR1 LNHDA, CDR2 SQIVND (reference sequence). The CDR3 is CASSQREGLYNEQFF. DNA of the CDR3: TGTGCCAGTAGTCAGCGGGAGGGCCTCTACAATGAGCAGTTCTTC.

This clone was picked up one time. This chain connects TRBV2 to TRBJ2-3; 7 nucleotides match TRBD1. Losses at the gene ends were 8 bases for V and 2 bases for J; bases not matched to a gene: 7. CDR3 length: 14 residues. CDR1 is SNHLY and CDR2 is FYNNEI in the germline V gene. The CDR3 loop reads CASGRQGTTDTQYF. The CDR3 DNA follows: TGTGCCAGCGGAAGACAGGGAACCACAGATACGCAGTATTTT.

The rearrangement links TRBV4-1 to TRBJ2-7; 13 bases agree with TRBD2. Germline-derived CDR1 and CDR2 are MGHRA and YSYEKL. With V trimmed by 1 base and J by 5 bases, 11 bases remained unmatched. The CDR3 loop spans 18 amino acids. The chain's CDR3 is CASSQGPGLAGPAHEQYF. DNA for the CDR3: TGCGCCAGCAGCCAAGGGCCGGGACTAGCGGGACCCGCGCACGAGCAGTACTTC.

V gene TRBV19 combines with J gene TRBJ2-2; perhaps TRBD2 as D (5 bases). Germline assignment: CDR1 LNHDA and CDR2 SQIVND (reference sequence). This CDR3 has 13 amino acids. V was pared by 1 base and J by 6 bases, with 6 bases between. The CDR3 loop is CASSIGAAGELFF. The DNA for the CDR3 is TGTGCCAGTAGTATAGGAGCGGCCGGGGAGCTGTTTTTT.

The V gene is TRBV10-3, the J gene TRBJ2-2, with 12 bases lining up with TRBD2. Germline V CDR1 and CDR2: ENHRY, SYGVKD. With 6 bases clipped from V and 5 bases from J, the junction kept 7 bases outside the gene matches. The CDR3 covers 16 residues. CDR3 residues: CAIRPTSGGWTGELFF. The CDR3 DNA sequence: TGTGCCATCAGACCAACTAGCGGGGGGTGGACCGGGGAGCTGTTTTTT.

This chain links TRBV11-3 with TRBJ2-3; 10 nucleotides align to TRBD2. CDR3 size: 17 residues. V was pared by 5 bases and J by 3 bases, with 11 bases of the junction left unmatched. From germline, CDR1 is SGHNT and CDR2 YENEEA. The CDR3 here is CASSPGASGSPTDTQYF. The CDR3 DNA reads as TGTGCCAGCAGCCCGGGGGCTAGCGGGAGTCCAACAGATACGCAGTATTTT.

This clone was counted once. The chain uses TRBV9 and TRBJ1-5; D is unclear. The V gene lost 3 bases and the J gene lost 3 bases, with 22 bases spanning the gap. This CDR3 is built from 18 residues. CDR1 SGDLS and CDR2 YYNGEE come from the germline V gene. Here the CDR3 reads CASSAPSVGSRFNQPQHF. The CDR3 coding sequence is TGTGCCAGCAGCGCCCCTAGTGTTGGGTCGAGGTTCAATCAGCCCCAGCATTTT.